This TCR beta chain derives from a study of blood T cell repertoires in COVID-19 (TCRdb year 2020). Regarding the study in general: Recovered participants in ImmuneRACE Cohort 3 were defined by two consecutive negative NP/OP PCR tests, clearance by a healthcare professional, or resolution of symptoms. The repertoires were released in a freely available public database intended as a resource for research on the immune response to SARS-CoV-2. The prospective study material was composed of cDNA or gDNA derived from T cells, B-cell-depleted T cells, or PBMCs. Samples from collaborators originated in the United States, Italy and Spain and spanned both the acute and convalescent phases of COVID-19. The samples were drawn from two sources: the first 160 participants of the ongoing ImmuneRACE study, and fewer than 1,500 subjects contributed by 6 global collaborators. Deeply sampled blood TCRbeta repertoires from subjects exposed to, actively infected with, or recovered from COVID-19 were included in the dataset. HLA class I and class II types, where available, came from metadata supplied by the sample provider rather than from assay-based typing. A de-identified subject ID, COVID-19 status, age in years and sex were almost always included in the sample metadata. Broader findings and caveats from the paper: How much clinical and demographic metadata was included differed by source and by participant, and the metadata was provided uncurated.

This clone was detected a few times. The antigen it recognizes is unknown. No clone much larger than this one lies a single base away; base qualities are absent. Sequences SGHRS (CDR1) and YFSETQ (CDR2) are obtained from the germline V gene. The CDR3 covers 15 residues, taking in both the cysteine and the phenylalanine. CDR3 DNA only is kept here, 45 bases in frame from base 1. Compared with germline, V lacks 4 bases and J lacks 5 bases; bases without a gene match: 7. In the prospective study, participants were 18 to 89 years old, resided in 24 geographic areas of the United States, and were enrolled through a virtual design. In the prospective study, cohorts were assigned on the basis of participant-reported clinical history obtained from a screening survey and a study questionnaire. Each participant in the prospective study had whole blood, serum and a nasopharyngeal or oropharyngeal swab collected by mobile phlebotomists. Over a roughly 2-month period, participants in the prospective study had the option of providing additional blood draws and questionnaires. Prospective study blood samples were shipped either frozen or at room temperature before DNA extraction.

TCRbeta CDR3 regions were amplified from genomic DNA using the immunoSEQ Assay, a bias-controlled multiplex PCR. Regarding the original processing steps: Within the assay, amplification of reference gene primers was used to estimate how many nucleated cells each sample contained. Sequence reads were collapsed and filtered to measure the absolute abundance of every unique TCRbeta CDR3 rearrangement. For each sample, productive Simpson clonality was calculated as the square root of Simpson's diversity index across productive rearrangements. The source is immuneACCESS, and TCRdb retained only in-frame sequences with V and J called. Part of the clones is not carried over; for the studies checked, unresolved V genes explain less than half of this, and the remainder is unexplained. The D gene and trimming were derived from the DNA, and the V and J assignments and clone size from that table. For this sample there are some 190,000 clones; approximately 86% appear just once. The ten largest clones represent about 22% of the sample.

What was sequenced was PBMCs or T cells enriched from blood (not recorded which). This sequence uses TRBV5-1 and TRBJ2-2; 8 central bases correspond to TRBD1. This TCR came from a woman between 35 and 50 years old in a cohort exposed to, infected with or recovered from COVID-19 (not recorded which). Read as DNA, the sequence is TGCGCCAGCAGCATAGACAGGGGTCGAACCGGGGAGCTGTTTTTT. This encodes CASSIDRGRTGELFF.